This TCR beta chain was recovered during a study of blood T cell repertoires in COVID-19. Study details: Collection of acute and convalescent COVID-19 samples took place in the United States, Italy and Spain. T cells, B-cell-depleted T cells, or PBMCs supplied cDNA or gDNA.

Germline CDR1 reads SGHAT; CDR2 reads FQNNGV. V was clipped by 5 bases and J by 9 bases, with 26 bases between them. The CDR3 totals 16 residues. The table lists this clone with a few counts. In the source study's methods: Scientists estimated how many nucleated cells there were by amplifying reference gene primers. Assay used: immunoSEQ multiplex PCR; TCRdb lists only in-frame clones, some missing. D and trimming were read from the DNA, whereas the V and J calls and clone size are those reported in that table. The sample records about 250,000 clones, roughly 82% being singletons. The genes are TRBV11-2 and TRBJ2-7; perhaps TRBD1 as D (6 bases). The sequence came from a woman older than 75 with active or convalescent COVID-19. Specimen: peripheral blood. The CDR3 DNA sequence: TGTGCCAGCAGCGCGAGACAGGTCGGTGCAATCCGGGTGCAGTACTTC. Translated, it gives CASSARQVGAIRVQYF.